This T cell receptor beta chain was found in a study of blood T cell repertoires in COVID-19. Study details: There were acute and convalescent COVID-19 samples, and they came from the United States, Italy and Spain. T cells, B-cell-depleted T cells, or PBMCs supplied cDNA or gDNA.

Authors' methods: The assay estimated nucleated cells by amplifying reference gene primers. Here immunoSEQ multiplex PCR was the method, and the copy in TCRdb shows in-frame clones only, minus some. V, J and clone size are taken as reported in that table, and D and trimming were inferred from the DNA itself. The table has 110,000 to 150,000 clones, around 87% seen once; the top ten hold just over 3%. Germline lookup yields CDR1 LGHDT and CDR2 YNNKEL (reference sequence). The CDR3 totals 14 residues. V was clipped by 5 bases and J by 1 base; unmatched bases: 0. This receptor was identified in a woman in her sixties or seventies with active COVID-19. The rearrangement links TRBV3-1 (or the pseudogene TRBV3-2) to TRBJ2-7; 12 nucleotides match TRBD2. The sample taken for sequencing was peripheral blood. The CDR3 coding sequence is TGTGCCAGCAGCGGACTAGCGGGATCCTACGAGCAGTACTTC. It translates to CASSGLAGSYEQYF.